Shown below are 16 T cell receptor beta chains from a single sample sequenced in a study. TCRdb reprocessed the RT-PCR reads with MiXCR, giving one entry per CDR3 protein. The sample records 550,000 to 750,000 distinct CDR3 sequences, approximately 14% being singletons. Specimen: memory CD4+ T cells from blood. Receptor source: a female donor in good health, serving as a healthy control.

This clonotype occurred a few times. The chain links TRBV3-2 to TRBJ2-5. TRBV3-2 is tagged as a pseudogene. The CDR3 loop spans 14 amino acids. The CDR3 loop reads CASSHDRPQETQYF. As DNA, the CDR3 is TGTGCCAGCAGCCACGACAGACCCCAAGAGACCCAGTACTTC.

The V call is TRBV28, the J call TRBJ2-2; 8 bases are shared with TRBD2. This CDR3 spans 16 amino acids. Germline V gives CDR1 MDHEN, CDR2 SYDVKM. V gave up 3 bases and J gave up 3 bases; unmatched junction bases: 6. The CDR3 loop is CASSLAAAGDTGELFF. CDR3 sequence (DNA): TGTGCCAGCAGTTTGGCGGCAGCGGGAGACACCGGGGAGCTGTTTTTT.

V usage is TRBV20-1 and J usage is TRBJ1-2; D gene unclear. CDR1 DFQATT and CDR2 SNEGSKA come from the germline V gene (reference sequence). The CDR3 has 12 amino acids. The germline V and J ends were trimmed by 3 bases and 8 bases, with 13 bases remaining between them. CDR3 residues: CSASDNSPGYTF. The CDR3 nucleotides read TGCAGTGCTAGCGACAATTCCCCCGGCTACACCTTC.

This clonotype was found a few times. This chain's CDR3 is CAWDSNRGGEQYF. In DNA, the CDR3 is TGTGCCTGGGACAGTAACAGGGGAGGCGAGCAGTACTTC. The chain has TRBV30 and TRBJ2-7, with D possibly TRBD1 on 7 matching bases. Germline CDR1 GTSNPN, CDR2 SVGIG (reference sequence). V was cut by 5 bases and J by 6 bases, with 17 bases left in between. The CDR3 covers 13 residues.

The chain's CDR3 is CASSLALAREQFF. The CDR3 bases are TGTGCCAGCAGCTTAGCACTAGCACGTGAGCAGTTCTTC. V and J are TRBV7-8 and TRBJ2-1, with D perhaps TRBD2 (6 bases). CDR1 SGHVS and CDR2 FQNEAQ come from the germline V gene. This CDR3 has 13 amino acids. Trimming removed 0 bases at V and 9 bases at J, with 9 bases between.

This clonotype was found many times. The chain has TRBV4-2 and TRBJ2-7, with 14 bases identical to TRBD2. V lost 3 bases, J lost 5 bases, and 3 bases stayed unmatched. Germline V gene data show CDR1 as LGHNA and CDR2 as YNFKEQ. The CDR3 sequence is 15 residues long. The CDR3 region has the DNA TGTGCCAGCAGCCAGGGGACTAGCGGGAGCAACGAGCAGTACTTC. This encodes CASSQGTSGSNEQYF.

The chain carries TRBV5-1 and TRBJ1-1; 9 bases are a match to TRBD1. Germline V gene lookup returns CDR1 SGHRS and CDR2 YFSETQ. V lost 3 bases, J lost 6 bases, and 6 bases stayed unmatched. This CDR3 has 14 amino acids. The CDR3 nucleotides are TGCGCCAGCAGCTCCGGGACAGGGAATGCTGAAGCTTTCTTT. Protein product: CASSSGTGNAEAFF.

This clonotype was counted ten times or more. This chain uses TRBV29-1 with TRBJ1-2, with D unclear. The V end lost 0 bases, the J end lost 7 bases, and 15 bases lay between the germline ends. CDR1 and CDR2 from the germline V gene are SQVTM and ANQGSEA. This CDR3 has 14 amino acids. The CDR3 sequence: CSVEEPSLRRGYTF. CDR3 sequence (DNA): TGCAGCGTTGAAGAACCCAGCCTGAGGCGTGGCTACACCTTC.

This chain joins TRBV6-2 or TRBV6-3 and TRBJ2-2, with 9 bases matching TRBD1. CDR3 length: 15 residues. J lost 7 bases, V lost 7 bases, and 10 bases had no gene match. Germline values: CDR1 MNHEY, CDR2 SVGEGT. The chain's CDR3 is CASNMGQGEIGELFF. CDR3 in DNA: TGTGCCAGCAATATGGGACAGGGCGAGATCGGGGAGCTGTTTTTT.

This clonotype was seen many times. The J gene is TRBJ1-6, the V gene TRBV12-3 or TRBV12-4, with a possible D match to TRBD1 (5 bases). Deletions cut 8 bases from V and 5 bases from J, with 19 bases between. The length of the CDR3 is 16 residues. This chain's CDR3 is CASRSSGGINNSPLHF. CDR3 in DNA: TGTGCCAGCCGCTCGTCTGGGGGGATCAATAATTCACCCCTCCACTTT.

The table lists this clonotype with many counts. The chain links TRBV6-6 to TRBJ2-1; 8 bases map to TRBD2. Germline V gene lookup returns CDR1 MNHNY and CDR2 SVGAGI (reference sequence). With 5 bases clipped from V and 8 bases from J, the junction kept 8 bases outside the gene matches. The CDR3 runs 14 residues. The CDR3 loop reads CASSRPGGADEQFF. The CDR3 DNA is TGTGCCAGCAGTCGTCCGGGGGGGGCGGATGAGCAGTTCTTC.

The chain couples TRBV18 to TRBJ2-7, with D tentatively TRBD2 (5 bases). The length of the CDR3 is 11 residues. Per the germline V gene, CDR1 is KGHSH and CDR2 is LQKENI. V was trimmed by 2 bases and J by 7 bases, leaving 6 bases between them. This CDR3 is CASSPGEEQYF. CDR3 DNA: TGTGCCAGCTCACCAGGGGAGGAGCAGTACTTC.

This clonotype has just a few counts. The J gene is TRBJ1-5, the V gene TRBV6-5; TRBD1 matches at 9 bases. Germline V CDR1 and CDR2: MNHEY, SVGAGI. This CDR3 comprises 19 residues. V gave up 2 bases and J gave up 6 bases; unmatched junction bases: 17. The CDR3 protein is CASSYRPPGQGRGFQPQHF. The CDR3 nucleotides read TGTGCCAGCAGTTACCGACCGCCGGGACAGGGCCGAGGGTTTCAGCCCCAGCATTTT.

This clonotype was seen repeatedly, ten times or more. The gene calls are TRBV6-6 and TRBJ2-7; D perhaps matches TRBD1 (5 bases). V lost 5 bases and J 4 bases, leaving 18 bases between the germline ends. Germline V lookup: CDR1 MNHNY, CDR2 SVGAGI (reference sequence). The CDR3 sequence is 15 residues long. CDR3 protein: CASSLVPGSPYEQYF. In nucleotides, the CDR3 is TGTGCCAGCAGTCTCGTTCCAGGGTCCCCTTACGAGCAGTACTTC.

The V gene is TRBV20-1, the J gene TRBJ1-1; D possibly corresponds to TRBD1 (6 bases). V was clipped by 4 bases and J by 0 bases, with 15 bases between them. CDR1 and CDR2 from the germline V gene are DFQATT and SNEGSKA (reference sequence). The CDR3 has 15 amino acids. Written as DNA, the CDR3 is TGCAGTGCTAAAAGGACAGAGGCCCTGAACACTGAAGCTTTCTTT. Protein sequence: CSAKRTEALNTEAFF.

The chain recombines TRBV7-9 with TRBJ2-5; tentative D call: TRBD1 (6 bases). The CDR3 runs to 15 residues. Germline values: CDR1 SEHNR, CDR2 FQNEAQ (reference sequence). Trimming pared 5 bases from V and 1 base from J, leaving 14 bases between. The CDR3 DNA reads as TGTGCCAGCAGCGCTCACGGACAGTCCCAAGAGACCCAGTACTTC. Encoded protein: CASSAHGQSQETQYF.